This T cell receptor (beta chain) is drawn from a study of cytomegalovirus exposure and HLA in healthy donors. Whole-study results and caveats: Most TCRs appeared rarely, but some public TCRs recurred in many donors.

V lost 5 bases and J lost 7; bases outside the gene matches: 8. CDR1 SGHTA and CDR2 FQGNSA come from the germline V gene. The CDR3 is 15 residues long. Notes on this clone: Its matching antigen is unknown.

In the PCR, 60 Vbeta and 13 Jbeta primers were used. This table comes from immunoSEQ multiplex PCR, and its TCRdb copy is limited to in-frame clones, with some not included. The table shows 200,000 to 250,000 clones, with more than 75% occurring only once. The sequence came from a human donor in good health. The rearrangement uses TRBV7-2 and TRBJ2-1, with 10 bases that match TRBD1. Sequenced sample: PBMCs. The CDR3 nucleotides are TGTGCCAGCAGCCCCGGACAGGGGGGAGGTAATGAGCAGTTCTTC. This gives the protein CASSPGQGGGNEQFF.